Described below is a single T cell receptor beta chain sequence and its context. Its target is not known. The data originate from a study of regulatory T cells in long-lasting Graves disease. Time point described: newly diagnosed GD, antithyroid drugs for less than 3 months. Construction of the TCR library relied on RNA isolated from PBMCs. To make TCR beta libraries, researchers used iRepertoire HTBI primers and Arm-PCR of CDR3 regions. TCRdb reanalysed the multiplex PCR reads using MiXCR and keeps one entry per CDR3 protein. The sample contains under 700,000 distinct CDR3 sequences, about 16% of which appear only once. General study findings and limits: Sample size, which was small, may have reduced accuracy.

The germline gives CDR1 MNHNS, CDR2 SASEGT. The CDR3 loop spans 15 amino acids. Unmatched junction bases numbered 11, after V lost 6 bases and J lost 3 bases. The data also belong to a second study, concerning T cells in Graves' hyperthyroidism and ophthalmopathy.

The sequence came from a woman between 40 and 65 years old with Graves disease. The genes are TRBV6-1 and TRBJ2-7; TRBD1 agrees at 7 bases. This specimen consisted of peripheral blood mononuclear cells (PBMCs), obtained at new diagnosis, from a patient treated with antithyroid drugs. CDR3 DNA: TGTGCCAGCAGGAGGGTCACAGGGGTCGACTACGAGCAGTACTTC. Translation: CASRRVTGVDYEQYF.